A single sample gave rise to the 7 T cell receptor beta chains below, sequenced in a study of cytomegalovirus exposure and HLA in healthy donors. The PCR employed 60 Vbeta primers together with 13 Jbeta primers. Sequenced by immunoSEQ multiplex PCR; TCRdb stores in-frame clones only, minus some. Among about 130,000 clones listed, under 90% were seen once. The sample consisted of PBMCs. The receptors were sampled from a man aged 18 to 29 in good health and CMV-seronegative.

CDR3 loop: CASSYREFRDTIYF. The DNA of the CDR3 is TGTGCCAGCAGCTACAGGGAGTTCAGGGACACCATATATTTT. The J gene is TRBJ1-3, the V gene TRBV5-4; the D gene is possibly TRBD1 (6 bases). Trimming cost V 3 bases and J 8 bases, with 15 bases left between them. In germline, CDR1 is SGHNT, CDR2 YYREEE (reference sequence). The CDR3 loop spans 14 amino acids.

The chain joins TRBV5-1 to TRBJ2-1; TRBD1 aligns across 7 bases. The CDR3 spans 14 residues. Germline V CDR1 and CDR2: SGHRS, YFSETQ. V shed 2 bases and J 8 bases; nucleotides not matched to a gene: 7. CDR3 sequence reads: CASSLTDRVDEQFF. CDR3 DNA: TGCGCCAGCAGCTTAACTGACAGGGTGGATGAGCAGTTCTTC.

This clone was seen only once. The gene calls are TRBV4-1 and TRBJ1-3; TRBD1 matches at 7 bases. The CDR3 is 18 amino acids. In germline, CDR1 is MGHRA, CDR2 YSYEKL. With 2 bases clipped from V and 1 base from J, the junction kept 11 bases outside the gene matches. The CDR3 DNA reads as TGCGCCAGCAGCCAATTCACCGAACAGGGGAAGTCTGGAAACACCATATATTTT. Protein: CASSQFTEQGKSGNTIYF.

The genes are TRBV18 and TRBJ1-6, with D uncertain. The V end was cut by 1 base, the J end by 14 bases, with 9 bases between. The length of the CDR3 is 12 residues. Germline V lookup: CDR1 KGHSH, CDR2 LQKENI. CDR3 sequence reads: CASSPRRLALHF. DNA for the CDR3: TGTGCCAGCTCACCACGGAGGTTAGCCCTCCACTTT.

The chain couples TRBV6-1 to TRBJ1-2, with 9 bases identical to TRBD1. After removal of 6 bases from V and 6 bases from J, the junction contained 5 bases not matched to a gene. The CDR3 covers 13 residues. Germline V gene data show CDR1 as MNHNS and CDR2 as SASEGT. The CDR3 here is CASSARTGDGYTF. The CDR3 coding sequence is TGTGCCAGCAGCGCCAGGACAGGGGATGGCTACACCTTC.

This clone appeared a single time. The chain couples TRBV7-8 to TRBJ1-5, with D possibly TRBD1 on 6 matching bases. The germline V gene has CDR1 SGHVS and CDR2 FQNEAQ. The V and J ends lost 6 bases and 3 bases respectively, with 15 bases between them. This CDR3 contains 15 residues. The CDR3 sequence: CASRDGWTVNQPQHF. DNA of the CDR3: TGTGCCAGCAGGGATGGATGGACAGTCAATCAGCCCCAGCATTTT. Based on the CDR3 plus reference TRBV7-8 and TRBJ1-5, the full variable domain is GAGVSQSPRYKVAKRGQDVALRCDPISGHVSLFWYQQALGQGPEFLTYFQNEAQLDKSGLPSDRFFAERPEGSVSTLKIQRTQQEDSAVYLCASRDGWTVNQPQHFGDGTRLSIL.

Only one count was recorded for this clone. The rearrangement links TRBV27 to TRBJ2-3, with D tentatively TRBD2 (6 bases). Trimming took off 6 bases at V and 4 bases at J, with 20 bases between the two ends. The V gene's germline CDR1 is MNHEY and CDR2 SMNVEV (reference sequence). This CDR3 comprises 16 residues. Written as DNA, the CDR3 is TGTGCCAGCAGCCTCGCTGGGGGGATTTTTGCAGATACGCAGTATTTT. Translating gives CASSLAGGIFADTQYF.